This TCR beta chain was observed in a study of control samples from healthy donors and cancer patients. TCRdb's table, derived via immunoSEQ multiplex PCR, lists solely in-frame clones and lacks some. In the table there are fewer than 500,000 clones, more than 80% of which are singletons. The CDR3 length is 17 residues. CDR1 MNHEY and CDR2 SMNVEV come from the germline V gene (reference sequence). Trimming at V came to 1 base and at J to 7 bases, leaving 11 bases not matched to a gene. The receptor was derived from a man between 35 and 55 years old with head and neck cancer. Sample: PBMCs. The chain links TRBV27 to TRBJ1-5, with TRBD1 identical over 9 bases. CDR3 DNA sequence: TGTGCCAGCAGTTTATGGGGACAGGGTGCATCAGCGCAGCCCCAGCATTTT. Its translation: CASSLWGQGASAQPQHF.